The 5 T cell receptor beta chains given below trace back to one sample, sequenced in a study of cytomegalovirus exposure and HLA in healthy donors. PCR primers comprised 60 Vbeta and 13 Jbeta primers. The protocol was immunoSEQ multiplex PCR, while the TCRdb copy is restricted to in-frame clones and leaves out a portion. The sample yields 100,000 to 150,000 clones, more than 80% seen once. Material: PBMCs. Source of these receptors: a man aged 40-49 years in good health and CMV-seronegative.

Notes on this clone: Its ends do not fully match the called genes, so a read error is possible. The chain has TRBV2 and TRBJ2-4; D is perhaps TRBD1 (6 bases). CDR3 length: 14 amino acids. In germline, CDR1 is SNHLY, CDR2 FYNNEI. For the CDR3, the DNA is TGTGCCAGCAGTGAGTGGACAGACAAAAACAGTCAGTACTTC. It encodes CASSEWTDKNSQYF.

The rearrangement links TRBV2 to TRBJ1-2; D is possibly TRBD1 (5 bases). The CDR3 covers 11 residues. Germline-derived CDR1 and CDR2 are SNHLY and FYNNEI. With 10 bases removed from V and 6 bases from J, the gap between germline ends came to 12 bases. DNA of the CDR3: TGTGCCATCAACCTCAGGGATGGCTACACCTTC. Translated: CAINLRDGYTF.

The CDR3 spells CASSLSGGFQRGVETQYF. The DNA for the CDR3 is TGTGCCAGCAGCTTAAGTGGGGGGTTTCAGCGGGGGGTAGAGACCCAGTACTTC. The chain is built from TRBV7-2 and TRBJ2-5, with TRBD2 matching 9 bases. Germline assignment: CDR1 SGHTA and CDR2 FQGNSA. The CDR3 totals 18 residues. The V and J ends lost 2 bases and 4 bases, in that order; junction bases with no gene match: 14.

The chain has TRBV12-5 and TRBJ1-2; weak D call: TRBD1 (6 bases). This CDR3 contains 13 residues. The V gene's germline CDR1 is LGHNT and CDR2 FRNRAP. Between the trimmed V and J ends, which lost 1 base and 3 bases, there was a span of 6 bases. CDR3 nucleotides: TGTGCTAGTGGTTTGGCAGGGGACTATGGCTACACCTTC. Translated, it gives CASGLAGDYGYTF.

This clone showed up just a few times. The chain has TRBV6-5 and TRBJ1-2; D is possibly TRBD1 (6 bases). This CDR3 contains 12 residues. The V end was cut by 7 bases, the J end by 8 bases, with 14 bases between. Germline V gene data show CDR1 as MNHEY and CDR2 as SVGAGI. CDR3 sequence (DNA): TGTGCCAGCAACAATAGGGGGTTGGGCTACACCTTC. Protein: CASNNRGLGYTF.